Presented here are 10 T cell receptor beta chains from one specimen sequenced in a study of blood T cell repertoires in COVID-19. Assay: immunoSEQ multiplex PCR; the TCRdb copy retains only in-frame clones and omits some. This table has hundreds of thousands of clones, about 84% appearing once. Sequenced material: peripheral blood. The receptors derive from a woman aged 80 or older with COVID-19, enrolled during active disease.

The V and J genes are TRBV3-1 (or the pseudogene TRBV3-2) and TRBJ1-4; 8 positions agree with TRBD1. CDR3 length equals 14 residues. V was clipped by 3 bases and J by 8 bases; unmatched bases: 5. The germline gives CDR1 LGHDT, CDR2 YNNKEL (reference sequence). CDR3 protein: CASSQNRGGEKLFF. The CDR3 nucleotides read TGTGCCAGCAGCCAGAACAGGGGGGGAGAAAAACTGTTTTTT.

The chain employs TRBV20-1 and TRBJ1-1, with D unclear. This CDR3 spans 11 amino acids. Germline V lookup: CDR1 DFQATT, CDR2 SNEGSKA (reference sequence). Trimming stripped 0 bases from V and 9 bases from J, with 8 bases between. The CDR3 loop reads CSARDAVQAFF. The CDR3 DNA reads TGCAGTGCTAGAGATGCGGTTCAAGCTTTCTTT.

The genes are TRBV6-2 or TRBV6-3 and TRBJ2-1; 7 bases match TRBD2. V shed 5 bases and J 5 bases; nucleotides not matched to a gene: 12. The germline gives CDR1 MNHEY, CDR2 SVGEGT. The CDR3 is 16 residues long. As DNA, the CDR3 is TGTGCCAGCAGTGCCCGGACTAGTCGTGGCAACAATGAGCAGTTCTTC. This translates into CASSARTSRGNNEQFF.

This clone was observed once. The V and J genes are TRBV7-2 and TRBJ1-4; TRBD1 matches 9 bases. CDR3 length: 13 residues. Unmatched junction bases numbered 4, after V lost 6 bases and J lost 8 bases. Germline CDR1 SGHTA, CDR2 FQGNSA. The CDR3 DNA reads TGTGCCAGCAGGGACAGGGGAGAAGAAAAACTGTTTTTT. Translating it yields CASRDRGEEKLFF.

The V and J genes are TRBV5-1 and TRBJ1-6; TRBD1 matches 9 bases. Germline CDR1 SGHRS, CDR2 YFSETQ. V lost 2 bases to trimming and J lost 4 bases; unmatched junction nucleotides: 4. The CDR3 runs 16 residues. DNA of the CDR3: TGCGCCAGCAGCTTCGGACAGGGGATTTATAATTCACCCCTCCACTTT. Translating gives CASSFGQGIYNSPLHF. The full variable domain, completed using reference TRBV5-1 and TRBJ1-6, is KAGVTQTPRYLIKTRGQQVTLSCSPISGHRSVSWYQQTPGQGLQFLFEYFSETQRNKGNFPGRFSGRQFSNSRSEMNVSTLELGDSALYLCASSFGQGIYNSPLHFGNGTRLTVT.

The rearrangement joins TRBV30 to TRBJ1-3, with no clear D. Trimming stripped 3 bases from V and 3 bases from J, with 15 bases between. The CDR3 has 15 amino acids. CDR1 and CDR2 (germline): GTSNPN, SVGIG (reference sequence). In nucleotides, the CDR3 is TGTGCCTGGAGACCGGTCCTGCCCTTTGGAAACACCATATATTTT. It is translated as CAWRPVLPFGNTIYF. The full variable domain, rest sourced from reference TRBV30 and TRBJ1-3, is SQTIHQWPATLVQPVGSPLSLECTVEGTSNPNLYWYRQAAGRGLQLLFYSVGIGQISSEVPQNLSASRPQDRQFILSSKKLLLSDSGFYLCAWRPVLPFGNTIYFGEGSWLTVV.

The chain carries TRBV7-2 and TRBJ1-3, with 9 nucleotides matching TRBD1. The CDR3 has 17 residues. V lost 5 bases and J lost 0; bases outside the gene matches: 8. CDR1 is SGHTA and CDR2 is FQGNSA in the germline V gene. CDR3 sequence: CASSRLAGQGSGNTIYF. The CDR3 region has the DNA TGTGCCAGCAGCCGGTTGGCGGGACAGGGCTCTGGAAACACCATATATTTT. Complete variable domain (other parts from reference TRBV7-2 and TRBJ1-3): GAGVSQSPSNKVTEKGKDVELRCDPISGHTALYWYRQSLGQGLEFLIYFQGNSAPDKSGLPSDRFSAERTGGSVSTLTIQRTQQEDSAVYLCASSRLAGQGSGNTIYFGEGSWLTVV.

The CDR3 loop is CASSEFRDTEAFF. In DNA form, the CDR3 reads TGCGCCAGCAGTGAGTTCAGGGACACTGAAGCTTTCTTT. V is TRBV10-1 and J is TRBJ1-1; maybe TRBD1 (5 bases). V was shortened by 1 base and J by 3 bases, with 6 bases between the two germline ends. The CDR3 runs 13 residues. Germline V gene data show CDR1 as WNHNN and CDR2 as SYGVQD (reference sequence).

The J gene is TRBJ1-2, the V gene TRBV2; a weak D match, TRBD1 (5 bases). The V gene's germline CDR1 is SNHLY and CDR2 FYNNEI. This CDR3 region has 13 residues. V dropped 4 bases and J dropped 6 bases, with 12 bases sitting between them. CDR3 coding DNA: TGTGCCAGCAGTGTAATAGGGGCTGATGGCTACACCTTC. Its translation: CASSVIGADGYTF.

This clone turned up a few times. The genes are TRBV4-3 and TRBJ1-5; D perhaps matches TRBD1 (5 bases). Trimming removed 0 bases at V and 7 bases at J, with 16 bases between. Germline CDR1 is LGHNA and CDR2 is YSLEER. There are 16 residues in the CDR3. The CDR3: CASSQDSGRGVQPQHF. CDR3 coding DNA: TGCGCCAGCAGCCAAGATAGTGGACGGGGGGTACAGCCCCAGCATTTT.